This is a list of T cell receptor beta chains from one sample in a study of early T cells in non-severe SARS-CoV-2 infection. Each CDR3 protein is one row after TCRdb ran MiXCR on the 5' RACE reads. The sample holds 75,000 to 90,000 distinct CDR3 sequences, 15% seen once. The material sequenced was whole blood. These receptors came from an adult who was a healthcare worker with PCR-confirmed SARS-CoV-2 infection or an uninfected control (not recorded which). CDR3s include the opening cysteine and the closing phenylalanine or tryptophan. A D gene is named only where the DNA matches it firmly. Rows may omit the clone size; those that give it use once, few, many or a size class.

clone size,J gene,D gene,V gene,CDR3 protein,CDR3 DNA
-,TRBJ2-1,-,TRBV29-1,CSATTVYNEQFF,TGCAGCGCTACGACAGTCTACAATGAGCAGTTCTTC
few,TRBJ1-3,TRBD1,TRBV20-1,CSARDGDREKDIYF,TGCAGTGCTAGAGATGGGGACAGGGAAAAGGACATATATTTT
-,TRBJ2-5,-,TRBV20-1,CSASGLETQYF,TGCAGTGCCTCAGGGTTAGAGACCCAGTACTTC
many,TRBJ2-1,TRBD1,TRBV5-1,CASSFLTGIIDEQFF,TGCGCCAGCAGCTTCCTGACAGGGATTATAGATGAGCAGTTCTTC
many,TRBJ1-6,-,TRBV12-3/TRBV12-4,CASSRVGHSLNNSPLHF,TGTGCCAGCAGCCGAGTGGGACATAGCTTAAATAATTCACCCCTCCACTTT
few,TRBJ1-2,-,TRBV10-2,CASTLDAGANYGYTF,TGCGCCAGCACCTTGGACGCGGGAGCTAACTATGGCTACACCTTC
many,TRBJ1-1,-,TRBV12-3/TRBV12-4,CASTLGRRFGNTEAFF,TGTGCCAGCACCCTGGGGCGGAGGTTTGGAAACACTGAAGCTTTCTTT
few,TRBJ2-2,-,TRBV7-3,CASSLIPGGNTGELFF,TGTGCCAGCAGCTTAATCCCGGGGGGCAACACCGGGGAGCTGTTTTTT
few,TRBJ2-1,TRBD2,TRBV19,CASSIDRGGLSDEQFF,TGTGCCAGTAGTATAGATCGCGGGGGTTTATCCGATGAGCAGTTCTTC
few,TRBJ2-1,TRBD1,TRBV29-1,CSGTGESYNEQFF,TGCAGCGGCACAGGGGAGTCCTACAATGAGCAGTTCTTC
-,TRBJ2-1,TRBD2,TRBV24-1,CATSDQTSGRGNEQFF,TGTGCCACCAGTGACCAGACTAGCGGGAGAGGTAATGAGCAGTTCTTC
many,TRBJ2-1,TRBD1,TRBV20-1,CSASPGTDEQFF,TGCAGTGCTAGCCCAGGGACAGATGAGCAGTTCTTC
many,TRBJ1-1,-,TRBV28,CASNPTENTEAFF,TGTGCCAGCAATCCCACGGAGAACACTGAAGCTTTCTTT
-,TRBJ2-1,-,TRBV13,CASSFGRNNEQFF,TGTGCCAGCAGCTTCGGGAGAAATAATGAGCAGTTCTTC
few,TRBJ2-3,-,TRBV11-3,CASSFPEDTDTQYF,TGTGCCAGCAGCTTTCCCGAGGACACAGATACGCAGTATTTT
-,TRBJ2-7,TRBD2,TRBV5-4,CASTGGGNEQYF,TGTGCCAGCACCGGGGGGGGAAACGAGCAGTACTTC
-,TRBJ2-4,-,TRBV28,CASRGRGASAKNIQYF,TGTGCCAGCAGGGGCAGGGGAGCCTCGGCCAAAAACATTCAGTACTTC
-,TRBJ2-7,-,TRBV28,CASNRSPTYEQYF,TGTGCCAGCAATCGGTCACCCACCTACGAGCAGTACTTC
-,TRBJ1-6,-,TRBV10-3,CAIRAPTGTDSPLHF,TGTGCCATCCGGGCTCCCACGGGTACCGATTCACCCCTCCACTTT
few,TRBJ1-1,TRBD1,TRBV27,CASSFGRGRRSRTAEAFF,TGTGCCAGCAGTTTTGGCAGGGGGCGTCGGAGCCGAACCGCTGAAGCTTTCTTT
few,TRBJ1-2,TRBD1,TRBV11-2,CASSSLQGGMGYTF,TGTGCCAGCAGCTCACTTCAGGGGGGTATGGGCTACACCTTC
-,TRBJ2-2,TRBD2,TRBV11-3,CASSFGLAGGFTGELFF,TGTGCCAGCAGCTTTGGACTAGCGGGAGGCTTCACCGGGGAGCTGTTTTTT
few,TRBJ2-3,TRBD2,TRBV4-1,CASSRGRLAGGGDTQYF,TGCGCCAGCAGCCGTGGCAGACTAGCGGGAGGAGGAGATACGCAGTATTTT
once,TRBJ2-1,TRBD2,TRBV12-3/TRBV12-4,CASSLRTSANNEQFF,TGTGCCAGCAGTTTAAGGACTAGCGCCAACAATGAGCAGTTCTTC
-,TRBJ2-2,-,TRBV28,CASSFGANTGELFF,TGTGCCAGCAGTTTCGGCGCGAACACCGGGGAGCTGTTTTTT
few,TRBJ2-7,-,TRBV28,CASRQGSYEQYF,TGTGCCAGCAGACAGGGCTCCTACGAGCAGTACTTC
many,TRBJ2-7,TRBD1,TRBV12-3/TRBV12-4,CASRGQSSYEQYF,TGTGCCTCCAGGGGACAGAGCTCTTACGAGCAGTACTTC
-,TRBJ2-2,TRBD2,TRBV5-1,CASSLSSLAGSTGELFF,TGCGCCAGCAGCTTGTCGTCGCTAGCGGGATCCACCGGGGAGCTGTTTTTT
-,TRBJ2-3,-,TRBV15,CATSGPPGTDTQYF,TGTGCCACCAGCGGACCCCCTGGCACAGATACGCAGTATTTT
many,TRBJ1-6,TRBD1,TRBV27,CASSVQGARSPLHF,TGTGCCAGCAGTGTACAGGGGGCGCGGTCACCCCTCCACTTT
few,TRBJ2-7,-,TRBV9,CASSVYGQDGREQYF,TGTGCCAGCAGCGTATATGGGCAGGACGGTCGCGAGCAGTACTTC
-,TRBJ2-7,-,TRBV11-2,CASMWGDDEQYF,TGTGCCAGCATGTGGGGCGACGACGAGCAGTACTTC
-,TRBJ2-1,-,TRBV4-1,CASSQGPGGYNEQFF,TGCGCCAGCAGCCAAGGCCCCGGAGGCTACAATGAGCAGTTCTTC
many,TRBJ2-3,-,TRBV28,CASSLFRTDTQYF,TGTGCCAGCAGTTTATTCAGGACAGATACGCAGTATTTT
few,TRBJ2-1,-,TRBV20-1,CSAPVSPSYNEQFF,TGCAGTGCTCCCGTTTCCCCGTCCTACAATGAGCAGTTCTTC
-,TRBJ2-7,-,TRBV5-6,CASSRTDLPYEQYF,TGTGCCAGCAGCAGAACCGACCTGCCATACGAGCAGTACTTC
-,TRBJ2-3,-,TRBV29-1,CSVYGAGTFTDTQYF,TGCAGCGTTTACGGGGCCGGGACATTCACAGATACGCAGTATTTT
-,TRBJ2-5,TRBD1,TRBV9,CASSGTGGKETQYF,TGTGCCAGCAGCGGGACAGGGGGGAAAGAGACCCAGTACTTC
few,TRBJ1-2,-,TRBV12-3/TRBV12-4,CASSLARRYGYTF,TGTGCCAGCAGTTTAGCCAGGCGATATGGCTACACCTTC
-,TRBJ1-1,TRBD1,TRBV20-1,CSARDLSGQGDTEAFF,TGCAGTGCTAGAGATTTAAGCGGACAGGGAGACACTGAAGCTTTCTTT
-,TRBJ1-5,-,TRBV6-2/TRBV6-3,CASSYQGADSQPQHF,TGTGCCAGCAGTTACCAGGGCGCTGATTCCCAGCCCCAGCATTTT
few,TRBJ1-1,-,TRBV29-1,CSVVGADTEAFF,TGCAGCGTTGTGGGGGCAGACACTGAAGCTTTCTTT
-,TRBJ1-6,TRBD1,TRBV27,CASSPAGTGYSPLHF,TGTGCCAGCAGTCCCGCCGGGACAGGGTATTCACCCCTCCACTTT
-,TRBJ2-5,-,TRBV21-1,CATSGGGETQYF,TGTGCCACCTCAGGAGGGGGAGAGACCCAGTACTTC
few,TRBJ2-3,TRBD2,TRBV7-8,CASSLNRLAVTDTQYF,TGTGCCAGCAGCTTAAATCGACTAGCGGTCACAGATACGCAGTATTTT
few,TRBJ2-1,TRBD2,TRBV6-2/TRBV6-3,CASSRAGVNDEQFF,TGTGCCAGCAGCAGAGCGGGAGTGAATGATGAGCAGTTCTTC
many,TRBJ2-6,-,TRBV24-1,CATSEYSSGANVLTF,TGTGCCACCAGTGAGTATAGCTCTGGGGCCAACGTCCTGACTTTC
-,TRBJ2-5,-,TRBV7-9,CTSSQPVFQETQYF,TGTACCAGCAGCCAACCAGTCTTCCAAGAGACCCAGTACTTC
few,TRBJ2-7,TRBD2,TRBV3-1,CASSQGRSFSEGLGEQYF,TGTGCCAGCAGCCAAGGCCGCTCCTTCTCCGAGGGACTAGGGGAGCAGTACTTC
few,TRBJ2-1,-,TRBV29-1,CSVSGSYNEQFF,TGCAGCGTAAGTGGATCCTACAATGAGCAGTTCTTC
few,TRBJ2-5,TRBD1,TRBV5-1,CASSSGQGKETQYF,TGCGCCAGCAGCTCGGGACAGGGTAAAGAGACCCAGTACTTC
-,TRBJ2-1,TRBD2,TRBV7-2,CASSLGGRAAYNEQFF,TGTGCCAGCAGCTTAGGCGGGAGGGCCGCATACAATGAGCAGTTCTTC
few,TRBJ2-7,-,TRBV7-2,CASSPPPGPAGSYHEQYF,TGTGCCAGCAGCCCACCCCCCGGACCCGCTGGCAGCTATCACGAGCAGTACTTC